Below are 5 T cell receptor beta chains sequenced from a single sample in a study of T cell responses to AZD1222 COVID-19 vaccine. This table comes from immunoSEQ multiplex PCR, and its TCRdb copy is limited to in-frame clones, with some not included. The table lists 150,000 or so clones, roughly 91% of them singletons. Sample: peripheral blood, taken 28 days after the second AZD1222 dose. These receptors all come from an adult who received the AZD1222 COVID-19 vaccine.

V is TRBV5-1 and J is TRBJ2-2; D not resolved. This CDR3 has 13 residues. The V and J ends lost 2 bases and 7 bases respectively, with 9 bases between them. Germline V gene data show CDR1 as SGHRS and CDR2 as YFSETQ. CDR3 protein: CASSLLNNGELFF. CDR3 DNA sequence: TGCGCCAGCAGCTTACTTAATAACGGGGAGCTGTTTTTT.

Concerning this clone: This sample also contains other DNA sequences that code for the same CDR3. CDR3: CAWSTGGGNQPQHF. The CDR3 DNA reads TGTGCCTGGAGTACGGGGGGAGGCAATCAGCCCCAGCATTTT. The V gene is TRBV30, the J gene TRBJ1-5, with D possibly TRBD1 on 5 matching bases. V lost 2 bases and J 2 bases, leaving 10 bases between the germline ends. Germline V gives CDR1 GTSNPN, CDR2 SVGIG (reference sequence). This CDR3 contains 14 residues.

The rearrangement joins TRBV19 to TRBJ2-1, with unresolved D. The V end was cut by 3 bases, the J end by 5 bases, with 14 bases between. The CDR3 spans 15 residues. Germline-derived CDR1 and CDR2 are LNHDA and SQIVND (reference sequence). The CDR3 DNA reads as TGTGCCAGTAGTATCAAACGGCAGGTACACAATGAGCAGTTCTTC. This encodes CASSIKRQVHNEQFF.

The chain recombines TRBV11-2 with TRBJ1-1; no clear D. CDR1 and CDR2 from the germline V gene are SGHAT and FQNNGV. The length of the CDR3 is 14 residues. Between the trimmed V and J ends, which lost 1 base and 2 bases, there was a span of 8 bases. The CDR3 loop is CASSLVLLNTEAFF. The CDR3 nucleotides read TGTGCCAGCAGCTTAGTACTGCTTAACACTGAAGCTTTCTTT.

Concerning this clone itself: The junction and the germline gene differ at one end; a read error may be behind it. J is TRBJ1-2 and V is TRBV6-1, with D perhaps TRBD1 (5 bases). Germline V lookup: CDR1 MNHNS, CDR2 SASEGT. The CDR3 contains 13 residues. The CDR3: CASREGANYGYTF. The CDR3 DNA sequence: TGTGCCAGCAGAGAAGGGGCTAACTATGGCTACACCTTC.